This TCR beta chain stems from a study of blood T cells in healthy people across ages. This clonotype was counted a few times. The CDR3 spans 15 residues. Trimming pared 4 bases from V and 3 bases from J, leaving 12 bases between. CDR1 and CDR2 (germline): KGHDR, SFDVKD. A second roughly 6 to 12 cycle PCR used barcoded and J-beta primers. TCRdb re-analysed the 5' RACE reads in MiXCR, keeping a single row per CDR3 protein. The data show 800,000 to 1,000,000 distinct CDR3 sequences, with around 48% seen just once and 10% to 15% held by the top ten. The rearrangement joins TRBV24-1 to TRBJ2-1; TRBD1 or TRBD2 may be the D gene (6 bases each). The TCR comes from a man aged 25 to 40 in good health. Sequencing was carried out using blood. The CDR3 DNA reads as TGTGCCACCAGTGAGACCGGGGGCGGCTACAATGAGCAGTTCTTC. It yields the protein CATSETGGGYNEQFF.